Shown below are 18 T cell receptor beta chains from a single sample sequenced in a study of T cell clonality in common variable immunodeficiency. Generated by immunoSEQ multiplex PCR, the TCRdb table keeps only in-frame clones and is missing some. This table holds about 39,000 clones with no singletons; the top ten claim roughly 3%. Material: peripheral blood mononuclear cells. The receptors were gathered from a person between 18 and 70 years old in good health.

Notes on this clone: Mismatch with germline at one junction end may stem from a read error. Sequencing ends 3 residues short of the CDR3 end; the germline J gene provides the rest. Additional DNA sequences in this sample encode the identical CDR3. This chain connects TRBV19 to TRBJ1-2, with D possibly being TRBD1 (5 bases). In germline, CDR1 is LNHDA, CDR2 SQIVND (reference sequence). The CDR3 loop spans 12 amino acids. The CDR3 DNA, read in part, is TGCGCCAGTAGCGGCAGGGTCTATGGC. Amino acids: CASSGRVYG. The full CDR3 protein is CASSGRVYGYTF. Drawing the rest from reference TRBV19 and TRBJ1-2, the complete variable domain is DGGITQSPKYLFRKEGQNVTLSCEQNLNHDAMYWYRQDPGQGLRLIYYSQIVNDFQKGDIAEGYSVSREKKESFPLTVTSAQKNPTAFYLCASSGRVYGYTFGSGTRLTVV.

This clone was found many times. The CDR3 is cut off 3 residues early in the read; its end comes from the germline J gene. The rearrangement links TRBV11-2 to TRBJ2-5; the match to TRBD2 covers 9 bases. The CDR3 has 14 amino acids. The J segment lost 5 bases and the V segment lost 8 bases, leaving 9 bases of the junction unmatched. The V gene's germline CDR1 is SGHAT and CDR2 FQNNGV. The covered CDR3 bases are TGTGCCAGCGGACGGCGGGAGGGTTTTGAGACC. This sequence encodes CASGRREGFET. The full CDR3 sequence reads CASGRREGFETQYF. The whole variable domain, remainder taken from reference TRBV11-2 and TRBJ2-5, is EAGVAQSPRYKIIEKRQSVAFWCNPISGHATLYWYQQILGQGPKLLIQFQNNGVVDDSQLPKDRFSAERLKGVDSTLKIQPAKLEDSAVYLCASGRREGFETQYFGPGTRLLVL.

This clone was seen at least ten times. The sequence runs out 3 residues before the end of the CDR3; the remainder is reconstructed from the germline J gene. The chain links TRBV5-6 to TRBJ2-1, with no clear D. Trimming took off 4 bases at V and 3 bases at J, with 8 bases between the two ends. In germline, CDR1 is SGHDT, CDR2 YYEEEE. The CDR3 contains 13 residues. The CDR3 is CASSPTGYNEQFF. The sequenced part of the CDR3 DNA is TGTGCCAGCAGCCCGACTGGCTACAATGAG.

Turning to this clone: The observed sequence ends 3 residues before the CDR3 terminus, with the missing tail filled in from the germline J gene. The chain employs TRBV7-7 and TRBJ1-2; no firm D call. CDR1 and CDR2 (germline): SSHAT, FNYEAQ (reference sequence). The CDR3 runs to 16 residues. The CDR3 here is CASSLGGLAGYNDYTF. The CDR3 DNA, read in part, is TGTGCCAGCAGCTTAGGTGGTCTAGCGGGATACAATGAC.

In this sample, this clone turned up many times. From the germline J gene comes the end of the CDR3, since the read stops 3 residues before it. This sample also contains other DNA sequences that code for the same CDR3. The chain has TRBV2 and TRBJ2-2, with D unclear. Germline CDR1 reads SNHLY; CDR2 reads FYNNEI. CDR3 size: 13 residues. Trimming removed 1 base at V and 5 bases at J, with 5 bases between. The chain's CDR3 is CASSEVVTGELFF. The sequenced part of the CDR3 DNA is TGTGCCAGCAGTGAAGTAGTAACCGGGGAG.

The sequenced part of the CDR3 DNA is TGTGCCAGCAGCCTAAAAAGCGGGACCGAC. Translating gives CASSLKSGTD. The entire CDR3 sequence reads CASSLKSGTDYTF. The chain joins TRBV7-2 to TRBJ1-2, with D possibly TRBD1 on 5 matching bases. From the germline J gene comes the end of the CDR3, since the read stops 3 residues before it. From germline, CDR1 is SGHTA and CDR2 FQGNSA. This CDR3 region has 13 residues. Together with reference TRBV7-2 and TRBJ1-2, the CDR3 gives the full variable domain: GAGVSQSPSNKVTEKGKDVELRCDPISGHTALYWYRQSLGQGLEFLIYFQGNSAPDKSGLPSDRFSAERTGGSVSTLTIQRTQQEDSAVYLCASSLKSGTDYTFGSGTRLTVV.

The table lists this clone with many counts. The read halts 3 residues ahead of the CDR3 end, with the missing end drawn from the germline J gene. V and J are TRBV29-1 and TRBJ1-2; perhaps TRBD1 as D (5 bases). The CDR3 sequence is 13 residues long. Germline CDR1 reads SQVTM; CDR2 reads ANQGSEA. Trimming stripped 1 base from V and 2 bases from J, with 8 bases between. Incomplete CDR3 DNA: TGCAGCGTTGAAGCCAGGGTCAACTATGGC. Its translation: CSVEARVNYG. The complete CDR3 sequence is CSVEARVNYGYTF.

This clone was seen ten or more times. The read is 3 residues too short to cover the CDR3 end, so that end is filled in from the germline J gene. This rearrangement joins TRBV20-1 to TRBJ2-1; TRBD2 matches at 9 bases. CDR3 length equals 15 residues. After removal of 6 bases from V and 2 bases from J, the junction contained 8 bases not matched to a gene. Germline CDR1 and CDR2: DFQATT and SNEGSKA (reference sequence). The part of the CDR3 DNA that was read is TGCAGTGCCCACAATAGCGGGAGTCCCTACAATGAG. Encoded protein: CSAHNSGSPYNE. The CDR3 in full is CSAHNSGSPYNEQFF.

In its sample, this clone was seen many times. The read gets to within 3 residues of the CDR3 end, and the germline J gene fills in the rest. The J gene is TRBJ2-7, the V gene TRBV7-6; D uncertain. In germline, CDR1 is SGHVS, CDR2 FNYEAQ. The length of the CDR3 is 14 residues. V lost 5 bases and J lost 4, with 15 bases in between. CDR3 bases read: TGTGCCAGCAGCCCCGACCAGGTCCCATACGAG. This codes for CASSPDQVPYE. The CDR3 in full is CASSPDQVPYEQYF.

The sample holds many counts of this clone. The CDR3 goes on 3 residues after the read ends, and that part is filled in from the germline J gene. The same CDR3 is also encoded by other DNA sequences in this sample. The V gene is TRBV5-1, the J gene TRBJ1-3; D possibly corresponds to TRBD1 (6 bases). V shed 3 bases and J shed 4 bases, with 11 bases lying between them. Germline V gene data show CDR1 as SGHRS and CDR2 as YFSETQ. CDR3 length: 14 amino acids. CDR3 amino acids: CASSSGGQGNTIYF. CDR3 bases read: TGCGCCAGCAGCTCGGGGGGGCAAGGAAACACC.

In its sample, this clone was seen many times. Read sequence stops 3 residues before the CDR3 end, and the germline J gene provides the missing end. The chain carries TRBV6-4 and TRBJ2-2, with unresolved D. Looked up from germline, CDR1 is MRHNA and CDR2 is SNTAGT. CDR3 length: 14 amino acids. Trimming took off 8 bases at V and 6 bases at J, with 16 bases between the two ends. The CDR3 is CASQAGPESGELFF. CDR3 DNA, as far as it was read: TGTGCCAGCCAGGCAGGCCCCGAATCCGGGGAG.

This clone was seen only a few times. The junction does not match germline at one end; this may be a read error. With the read ending 3 residues before the CDR3 end, the germline J gene is used to fill in that end. This sample includes further DNA sequences coding for the same CDR3. This chain uses TRBV18 with TRBJ2-7, with D possibly being TRBD1 (6 bases). CDR3 length: 13 residues. CDR1 is KGHSH and CDR2 is LQKENI in the germline V gene. Partial CDR3 DNA: TGCGCCAGCTCACCAGGACAGATCTACGAG. Its protein is CASSPGQIYE. The whole CDR3 protein reads CASSPGQIYEQYF.

This clone was recorded at least ten times. The read terminates 3 residues before the CDR3 end, so the remaining end is supplied by the germline J gene. The J gene is TRBJ2-2, the V gene TRBV20-1, with D possibly matching TRBD2 (5 bases). CDR1 DFQATT and CDR2 SNEGSKA come from the germline V gene (reference sequence). The CDR3 is made up of 14 amino acids. Trimming stripped 1 base from V and 6 bases from J, with 12 bases between. CDR3 loop: CSARVDNGAGELFF. The CDR3 bases that were read are TGCAGTGCTAGAGTCGACAACGGGGCCGGGGAG.

In this sample, this clone turned up many times. The CDR3 end falls 3 residues outside the read, so it is completed with the germline J gene. This sample includes further DNA sequences coding for the same CDR3. This chain joins TRBV7-9 and TRBJ1-4; TRBD1 aligns across 10 bases. V was pared by 3 bases and J by 8 bases, with 3 bases of the junction left unmatched. CDR3 length: 14 amino acids. Per the germline V gene, CDR1 is SEHNR and CDR2 is FQNEAQ (reference sequence). The chain's CDR3 is CASSLGQGNEKLFF. The CDR3 bases that were read are TGTGCCAGCAGCTTGGGACAGGGGAACGAAAAA.

The sample holds many counts of this clone. The read ends 3 residues shy of where the CDR3 ends; the end is completed using the germline J gene. The rearrangement links TRBV2 to TRBJ2-2; D perhaps matches TRBD2 (6 bases). CDR3 length: 16 amino acids. V was pared by 4 bases and J by 4 bases, with 16 bases between. Germline V gives CDR1 SNHLY, CDR2 FYNNEI. The CDR3 bases that were read are TGTGCCAGCAGTGCATTAGTGCAGGGAGGCACCGGGGAG. Amino acids: CASSALVQGGTGE. The entire CDR3 protein reads CASSALVQGGTGELFF.

There are many counts of this clone. The DNA ends 3 residues before the CDR3 does, and the rest of the CDR3 is filled in from the germline J gene. This chain links TRBV5-1 with TRBJ2-1; tentative D call: TRBD1 (5 bases). V was cut by 0 bases and J by 4 bases, with 8 bases left in between. From germline, CDR1 is SGHRS and CDR2 YFSETQ. This CDR3 contains 14 residues. Incomplete CDR3 DNA: TGCGCCAGCAGCTTGGGCCGACAGTACAATGAG. This gives the protein CASSLGRQYNE. The complete CDR3 sequence is CASSLGRQYNEQFF. Looking up the rest from reference TRBV5-1 and TRBJ2-1 gives the full variable domain: KAGVTQTPRYLIKTRGQQVTLSCSPISGHRSVSWYQQTPGQGLQFLFEYFSETQRNKGNFPGRFSGRQFSNSRSEMNVSTLELGDSALYLCASSLGRQYNEQFFGPGTRLTVL.

In this sample, this clone turned up a few times. Read coverage stops 3 residues before the CDR3 terminus; the germline J gene supplies the remainder. The V call is TRBV5-1, the J call TRBJ2-2, with 9 nucleotides matching TRBD1. The CDR3 loop spans 16 amino acids. Germline loops: CDR1 SGHRS, CDR2 YFSETQ. The CDR3 bases that were read are TGCGCCAGCAGCTTGGAGGTTGGACAGGGGAATTCACCG. It yields the protein CASSLEVGQGNSP. The complete CDR3 sequence is CASSLEVGQGNSPLFF.

By share, this clone counts as medium-sized. The sequenced CDR3 bases are TGTGCCAGCAGTGATTCAGGGTACAATGAG. Translated, it gives CASSDSGYNE. The CDR3 in its entirety is CASSDSGYNEQFF. The chain is built from TRBV6-4 and TRBJ2-1, with a weak D call TRBD1 (5 bases). The read falls 3 residues short of the CDR3 end, and the missing part is taken from the germline J gene. CDR1 and CDR2 (germline): MRHNA, SNTAGT. Trimming took off 3 bases at V and 4 bases at J, with 7 bases between the two ends. The CDR3 covers 13 residues.